A selection of T cell receptor beta chains follows, all from one sample in a study of shared clonotypes between healthy human individuals. The assay was immunoSEQ multiplex PCR, and TCRdb's table has in-frame clones only and misses some. Among 2 million to 2.5 million clones listed, around 96% were seen once. Sequences were obtained from naive CD8+ T cells sorted from blood. The receptor set was obtained from a man aged 18 to 29 in good health. The CDR3 runs from the conserved cysteine through the conserved F or W. The D gene is left open where the match is weak. Size is stated for part of the rows, as once, few or many counts, or as a class when the clone is expanded.

V	J	size	D	CDR3	DNA
TRBV6-6	TRBJ2-3	-	-	CASSDQMAGTDTQYF	TGTGCCAGCAGTGACCAGATGGCGGGCACAGATACGCAGTATTTT
TRBV6-6	TRBJ1-1	-	-	CASTLGRGHTEAFF	TGTGCCAGCACCTTGGGGAGGGGTCACACTGAAGCTTTCTTT
TRBV4-1	TRBJ2-1	-	-	CASSQPFNGIAVDNEQFF	TGCGCCAGCAGCCAACCCTTTAACGGGATAGCGGTCGACAATGAGCAGTTCTTC
TRBV29-1	TRBJ2-7	-	-	CSVEVIADFSYEQYF	TGCAGCGTTGAGGTAATAGCGGATTTTTCCTACGAGCAGTACTTC
TRBV29-1	TRBJ2-2	-	-	CSVEDWATGELFF	TGCAGCGTTGAAGATTGGGCTACCGGGGAGCTGTTTTTT
TRBV7-9	TRBJ2-3	once	TRBD2	CASTLLAGSTDTQYF	TGTGCCAGCACCTTGCTAGCGGGGAGCACAGATACGCAGTATTTT
TRBV4-3	TRBJ2-7	-	TRBD2	CASSQDLGGYEQYF	TGCGCCAGCAGCCAAGATCTGGGGGGGTACGAGCAGTACTTC
TRBV11-2	TRBJ1-4	-	TRBD1	CASSLDWGQGAFFEKLFF	TGTGCCAGCAGCTTAGATTGGGGACAGGGGGCGTTTTTTGAAAAACTGTTTTTT
TRBV6-1	TRBJ1-6	-	-	CASTLLIQGNSPLHF	TGTGCCAGCACCCTACTAATCCAGGGGAATTCACCCCTCCACTTT
TRBV11-2	TRBJ1-2	-	-	CASSLAPSSNYGYTF	TGTGCCAGCAGCTTAGCCCCCTCCTCTAACTATGGCTACACCTTC
TRBV7-8	TRBJ1-1	-	-	CASSLSRNTEAFF	TGTGCCAGCAGCTTGTCCAGGAACACTGAAGCTTTCTTT
TRBV2	TRBJ2-2	-	-	CASKTPNTGELFF	TGTGCCTCGAAGACACCAAACACCGGGGAGCTGTTTTTT
TRBV7-9	TRBJ1-2	once	TRBD1	CASSPTGGEGYTF	TGTGCCAGCAGCCCGACAGGGGGCGAGGGCTACACCTTC
TRBV4-1	TRBJ2-2	-	TRBD2	CASTITSGENTGELFF	TGCGCCAGCACCATAACTAGCGGGGAGAACACCGGGGAGCTGTTTTTT
TRBV15	TRBJ1-2	once	-	CATSDPYGYTF	TGTGCCACCAGCGACCCTTATGGCTACACCTTC
TRBV16	TRBJ2-1	-	TRBD1	CASSQGTGFDNEQFF	TGTGCCAGCAGCCAAGGGACAGGGTTCGACAATGAGCAGTTCTTC
TRBV28	TRBJ2-5	-	TRBD1	CASSTMTGALDLQETQYF	TGTGCCAGCAGTACCATGACAGGGGCCCTCGACCTACAAGAGACCCAGTACTTC
TRBV27	TRBJ2-7	-	-	CASSPSVGPRIHEQYF	TGTGCCAGCAGTCCCTCCGTGGGCCCTAGGATACACGAGCAGTACTTC
TRBV6-1	TRBJ2-7	-	-	CASSEYGVYEQYF	TGTGCCAGCAGTGAATACGGGGTCTACGAGCAGTACTTC
TRBV10-1	TRBJ2-1	-	-	CASSEWSRNNEQFF	TGCGCCAGCAGTGAGTGGTCAAGAAACAATGAGCAGTTCTTC
TRBV11-2	TRBJ2-3	once	TRBD2	CASSLVGSGGALTDTQYF	TGTGCCAGCAGCTTAGTCGGGAGCGGGGGGGCCCTCACAGATACGCAGTATTTT
TRBV4-1	TRBJ1-2	-	-	CASSLMKGPGNYGYTF	TGCGCCAGCAGCCTAATGAAGGGACCCGGGAACTATGGCTACACCTTC
TRBV13	TRBJ1-5	-	-	CASSYNRGNQPQHF	TGTGCCAGCAGCTATAACAGGGGCAATCAGCCCCAGCATTTT
TRBV7-7	TRBJ2-2	-	-	CASSLASPGLRPGELFF	TGTGCTAGCAGCTTAGCGAGTCCCGGGTTACGACCCGGGGAGCTGTTTTTT
TRBV27	TRBJ2-5	-	TRBD1	CASRESGGETQYF	TGTGCCAGCAGAGAATCAGGGGGAGAGACCCAGTACTTC
TRBV4-1	TRBJ2-7	-	TRBD1	CASSRLWIDRASYEQYF	TGCGCCAGCAGCCGTCTTTGGATTGACAGGGCATCCTACGAGCAGTACTTC
TRBV14	TRBJ2-3	-	-	CASSQEQEADTQYF	TGTGCCAGCAGCCAAGAACAGGAAGCAGATACGCAGTATTTT
TRBV29-1	TRBJ2-7	-	TRBD1	CSVFGTGESSYEQYF	TGCAGCGTTTTTGGGACAGGGGAAAGCTCCTACGAGCAGTACTTC
TRBV25-1	TRBJ2-1	-	-	CASSVGGEDNEQFF	TGTGCCAGCAGTGTAGGGGGAGAGGACAATGAGCAGTTCTTC
TRBV2	TRBJ1-6	-	-	CASSPRDTYNSPLHF	TGTGCCAGCAGCCCCAGGGATACCTATAATTCACCCCTCCACTTT
TRBV29-1	TRBJ2-7	-	-	CSVGQSSYEQYF	TGCAGCGTCGGACAGTCCTCCTACGAGCAGTACTTC
TRBV13	TRBJ2-7	-	TRBD1	CASSSQGQGHYEQYF	TGTGCCAGCAGCTCGCAGGGACAGGGTCACTACGAGCAGTACTTC
TRBV10-2	TRBJ2-7	once	-	CASSVSGSTYEQYF	TGCGCCAGCAGTGTCAGCGGAAGTACCTACGAGCAGTACTTC
TRBV9	TRBJ1-1	-	TRBD1	CASSVGSGGYTEAFF	TGTGCCAGCAGCGTAGGTTCAGGGGGGTACACTGAAGCTTTCTTT
TRBV27	TRBJ2-7	-	-	CASGDSPWGQYF	TGTGCCAGCGGCGACTCCCCTTGGGGGCAGTACTTC
TRBV9	TRBJ2-3	-	-	CASSVEGGLGDTQYF	TGTGCCAGCAGCGTCGAGGGGGGGCTTGGAGATACGCAGTATTTT
TRBV30	TRBJ2-5	-	-	CAWSGLSGQETQYF	TGTGCCTGGAGTGGTCTTAGCGGCCAAGAGACCCAGTACTTC
TRBV2	TRBJ2-1	-	TRBD2	CASSALAGGGEQFF	TGTGCCAGCAGTGCCCTAGCGGGGGGAGGGGAGCAGTTCTTC
TRBV11-2	TRBJ1-1	-	TRBD1	CASSPPRLRTGEGAFF	TGTGCCAGCAGCCCCCCGAGGCTGCGGACAGGGGAGGGAGCTTTCTTT
TRBV5-1	TRBJ1-2	-	-	CASSLEGLDRQLTRYYGYTF	TGCGCCAGCAGCTTGGAGGGGTTAGATAGACAGCTAACCAGGTACTATGGCTACACCTTC
TRBV19	TRBJ1-1	-	-	CASSMDPVSRTGNTEAFF	TGTGCCAGTAGTATGGACCCGGTCTCACGGACCGGGAACACTGAAGCTTTCTTT